The 26 T cell receptor beta chains reported below all come from one sample, sequenced in a study of T-cell memory formation after mild COVID-19. MiXCR was run by TCRdb on the 5' RACE reads, yielding one entry per CDR3 protein. This table holds 250,000 or so distinct CDR3 sequences, approximately 9% found once. What was sequenced was PBMCs or a T cell subset sorted from them (not recorded which). Receptors were obtained from a young man who had mild COVID-19 (a few samples of this study predate the infection). Cell type and time point are not known.

This chain joins TRBV15 and TRBJ1-3; D is unresolved. Trimming left V 0 bases short and J 0 bases short, with 6 bases between. CDR1 is LNHNV and CDR2 is YYDKDF in the germline V gene (reference sequence). The CDR3 runs to 15 residues. The CDR3 nucleotides read TGTGCCACCAGCAGAGAGTGGGACTCTGGAAACACCATATATTTT. This gives the protein CATSREWDSGNTIYF.

At least ten counts were recorded for this clonotype. The rearrangement joins TRBV7-2 to TRBJ2-2; maybe TRBD2 (5 bases). Trimming took 5 bases from V and 5 from J, leaving 12 bases between them. The CDR3 is 14 residues long. The germline CDR1 and CDR2 sequences are SGHTA and FQGNSA. This CDR3 reads CASSIGWETGELFF. In DNA, the CDR3 is TGTGCCAGCAGCATCGGGTGGGAGACCGGGGAGCTGTTTTTT.

The V call is TRBV7-3, the J call TRBJ2-3; D might be TRBD1 (5 bases). This CDR3 spans 16 amino acids. The V and J ends lost 2 bases and 8 bases respectively, with 20 bases between them. Germline CDR1 and CDR2: SGHTA and FQGTGA. The CDR3 is CASSLVGGPDQGTQYF. The CDR3 DNA sequence: TGTGCCAGCAGCTTAGTCGGTGGACCGGATCAGGGTACGCAGTATTTT.

This clonotype appeared a few times. This chain joins TRBV6-5 and TRBJ2-7, with 7 bases aligning to TRBD2. The CDR3 covers 13 residues. Germline CDR1 and CDR2: MNHEY and SVGAGI. J was trimmed by 2 bases and V by 8 bases; bases with no gene match: 6. CDR3 loop: CASRLAVTYEQYF. The DNA for the CDR3 is TGTGCCAGCCGGCTAGCGGTTACCTACGAGCAGTACTTC.

In its sample, this clonotype was seen a few times. V is TRBV6-6 and J is TRBJ1-1; 7 positions agree with TRBD1. The germline CDR1 and CDR2 sequences are MNHNY and SVGAGI (reference sequence). J gave up 5 bases and V 5 bases, and 2 bases lay outside the gene matches. CDR3 length: 12 residues. The chain's CDR3 is CASSQQGTEAFF. Written as DNA, the CDR3 is TGTGCCAGCAGTCAACAGGGGACTGAAGCTTTCTTT.

The chain carries TRBV12-3 or TRBV12-4 and TRBJ1-1; D unresolved. The CDR3 is 15 residues long. Trimming took 7 bases from V and 4 from J, leaving 19 bases between them. This CDR3 is CASIPPPTGGTEAFF. Here the CDR3 DNA reads TGTGCCAGCATTCCCCCCCCCACGGGAGGCACTGAAGCTTTCTTT.

This chain links TRBV28 with TRBJ2-2, with 7 bases matching TRBD1. The CDR3 consists of 15 residues. Germline CDR1 reads MDHEN; CDR2 reads SYDVKM. With 5 bases clipped from V and 7 bases from J, the junction kept 10 bases outside the gene matches. The DNA for the CDR3 is TGTGCCAGCAGTCCGAACAGGGGTCGGGGCGGGGAGCTGTTTTTT. Translated, it gives CASSPNRGRGGELFF.

There are many counts of this clonotype. The V call is TRBV5-5, the J call TRBJ1-1, with a possible D match to TRBD1 (5 bases). V shed 0 bases and J shed 0 bases, with 9 bases lying between them. Germline CDR1 reads SGHKS; CDR2 reads YYEKEE (reference sequence). The length of the CDR3 is 15 residues. CDR3: CASSLEGALNTEAFF. Written as DNA, the CDR3 is TGTGCCAGCAGCTTGGAAGGGGCGCTGAACACTGAAGCTTTCTTT. The full variable domain, with the rest looked up from reference TRBV5-5 and TRBJ1-1, is DAGVTQSPTHLIKTRGQQVTLRCSPISGHKSVSWYQQVLGQGPQFIFQYYEKEERGRGNFPDRFSARQFPNYSSELNVNALLLGDSALYLCASSLEGALNTEAFFGQGTRLTVV.

In its sample, this clonotype was seen many times. The rearrangement uses TRBV7-2 and TRBJ2-2, with D possibly matching TRBD2 (6 bases). This CDR3 has 15 residues. V lost 5 bases and J lost 5, with 15 bases in between. Germline V gives CDR1 SGHTA, CDR2 FQGNSA. CDR3 in DNA: TGTGCCAGCAGCCTGGTGGCGGGGCTGACCGGGGAGCTGTTTTTT. Encoded protein: CASSLVAGLTGELFF.

In its sample, this clonotype was seen a few times. This chain connects TRBV4-1 to TRBJ1-2, with D unclear. This CDR3 is built from 13 residues. Germline V lookup: CDR1 MGHRA, CDR2 YSYEKL. V was trimmed by 1 base and J by 5 bases, leaving 8 bases between them. The CDR3 here is CASSQGILYGYTF. Here the CDR3 DNA reads TGCGCCAGCAGCCAAGGGATATTATATGGCTACACCTTC.

This clonotype showed up just a few times. The rearrangement links TRBV5-1 to TRBJ1-1; 8 bases are a match to TRBD1. V dropped 4 bases and J dropped 4; count of bases not matched to a gene: 12. The CDR3 spans 16 residues. The V gene's germline CDR1 is SGHRS and CDR2 YFSETQ. The CDR3 coding sequence is TGCGCCAGCAGCAACACGGCAGGGGGCGGGAGCACTGAAGCTTTCTTT. Translating gives CASSNTAGGGSTEAFF. The whole variable domain, filled in from reference TRBV5-1 and TRBJ1-1, reads KAGVTQTPRYLIKTRGQQVTLSCSPISGHRSVSWYQQTPGQGLQFLFEYFSETQRNKGNFPGRFSGRQFSNSRSEMNVSTLELGDSALYLCASSNTAGGGSTEAFFGQGTRLTVV.

The table lists this clonotype with a few counts. This chain joins TRBV4-2 and TRBJ2-1, with D unclear. The CDR3 loop spans 17 amino acids. With 0 bases removed from V and 6 bases from J, the gap between germline ends came to 18 bases. Germline CDR1 and CDR2: LGHNA and YNFKEQ. The CDR3 loop reads CASSQEVGLDVSNEQFF. The CDR3 coding sequence is TGTGCCAGCAGCCAAGAAGTAGGCCTCGACGTCTCCAATGAGCAGTTCTTC.

The table lists this clonotype with many counts. The chain carries TRBV5-1 and TRBJ1-1; TRBD1 agrees at 8 bases. Unmatched junction bases numbered 13, after V lost 4 bases and J lost 11 bases. The length of the CDR3 is 14 residues. The germline gives CDR1 SGHRS, CDR2 YFSETQ. The CDR3 is CASSVDGTGGSAFF. The CDR3 DNA is TGCGCCAGCAGCGTGGATGGGACAGGAGGTTCGGCTTTCTTT.

The chain carries TRBV5-1 and TRBJ2-4; D might be TRBD2 (5 bases). The germline CDR1 and CDR2 sequences are SGHRS and YFSETQ. CDR3 size: 17 residues. Trimming left V 0 bases short and J 7 bases short, with 20 bases between. CDR3 region: CASSLGPRLAGSNIQYF. The CDR3 DNA reads TGCGCCAGCAGCTTGGGGCCTCGGCTAGCTGGTTCGAACATTCAGTACTTC.

The table lists this clonotype with many counts. The V call is TRBV15, the J call TRBJ1-1; TRBD1 matches at 7 bases. CDR3 length: 13 residues. V trimming: 4 bases; J trimming: 3 bases; junction bases outside the gene matches: 2. The germline gives CDR1 LNHNV, CDR2 YYDKDF (reference sequence). The CDR3 bases are TGTGCCACCAGCACTCAGGGGGACACTGAAGCTTTCTTT. Translation: CATSTQGDTEAFF.

In this sample, this clonotype turned up a few times. For the CDR3, the DNA is TGCGCCAGCAAACCGGGACTAGGGTCCTACGAGCAGTACGTC. Translating gives CASKPGLGSYEQYV. V is TRBV4-1 and J is TRBJ2-7; 8 positions match TRBD2. V was clipped by 7 bases and J by 1 base; unmatched bases: 6. The germline V gene has CDR1 MGHRA and CDR2 YSYEKL. This CDR3 spans 14 amino acids.

This clonotype has ten or more counts. The rearrangement joins TRBV3-1 to TRBJ2-5; D perhaps matches TRBD1 (5 bases). Looked up from germline, CDR1 is LGHDT and CDR2 is YNNKEL (reference sequence). V was shortened by 5 bases and J by 0 bases, with 22 bases between the two germline ends. The CDR3 runs 18 residues. The CDR3 DNA reads as TGTGCCAGCAGCGTCCACGCTAGGGGCAAGTTACACCAAGAGACCCAGTACTTC. Translating gives CASSVHARGKLHQETQYF.

This sequence joins TRBV20-1 and TRBJ2-1; tentatively, D is TRBD1 or TRBD2 (5 bases each). With 4 bases removed from V and 3 bases from J, the gap between germline ends came to 13 bases. This CDR3 has 14 residues. CDR1 and CDR2 from the germline V gene are DFQATT and SNEGSKA (reference sequence). The CDR3 DNA sequence: TGCAGTGCTATCTGGCAGGGAGTCTACAATGAGCAGTTCTTC. Its protein product is CSAIWQGVYNEQFF.

The V and J genes are TRBV7-2 and TRBJ2-3, with D maybe TRBD2 (5 bases). Between the trimmed V and J ends, which lost 5 bases and 1 base, there was a span of 16 bases. Germline-derived CDR1 and CDR2 are SGHTA and FQGNSA. The CDR3 has 16 residues. CDR3 protein: CASSMTRLEGTDTQYF. CDR3 in DNA: TGTGCCAGCAGCATGACTCGCCTGGAGGGCACAGATACGCAGTATTTT.

The chain combines TRBV5-4 with TRBJ1-1, with D possibly matching TRBD1 (6 bases). V lost 9 bases to trimming and J lost 3 bases, with 9 bases between them. Germline V gene lookup returns CDR1 SGHNT and CDR2 YYREEE (reference sequence). The CDR3 is 11 residues long. The DNA for the CDR3 is TGTGCCACCCACAGGGACACTGAAGCTTTCTTT. Its translation: CATHRDTEAFF. Complete variable domain (other parts from reference TRBV5-4 and TRBJ1-1): ETGVTQSPTHLIKTRGQQVTLRCSSQSGHNTVSWYQQALGQGPQFIFQYYREEENGRGNFPPRFSGLQFPNYSSELNVNALELDDSALYLCATHRDTEAFFGQGTRLTVV.

This clonotype was observed many times. The chain employs TRBV7-9 and TRBJ2-1; D is unclear. There are 13 residues in the CDR3. V lost 5 bases to trimming and J lost 5 bases, with 10 bases between them. Germline V gene lookup returns CDR1 SEHNR and CDR2 FQNEAQ (reference sequence). This chain's CDR3 is CASSHLYDNEQFF. The DNA of the CDR3 is TGTGCCAGCAGCCATTTATATGACAATGAGCAGTTCTTC.

The CDR3 region is CASSQGQISNQPQHF. The CDR3 region has the DNA TGTGCCAGCTCACAGGGGCAAATTAGCAATCAGCCCCAGCATTTT. The chain couples TRBV18 to TRBJ1-5; a weak D match, TRBD1 (5 bases). CDR1 and CDR2 (germline): KGHSH, LQKENI. This CDR3 is built from 15 residues. V was shortened by 4 bases and J by 0 bases, with 10 bases between the two germline ends. Filled out from reference TRBV18 and TRBJ1-5, the complete variable domain reads NAGVMQNPRHLVRRRGQEARLRCSPMKGHSHVYWYRQLPEEGLKFMVYLQKENIIDESGMPKERFSAEFPKEGPSILRIQQVVRGDSAAYFCASSQGQISNQPQHFGDGTRLSIL.

This clonotype was found a few times. This chain joins TRBV5-1 and TRBJ1-1, with 7 bases lining up with TRBD1. Germline values: CDR1 SGHRS, CDR2 YFSETQ. V gave up 7 bases and J gave up 4 bases; unmatched junction bases: 13. The length of the CDR3 is 15 residues. The CDR3 reads CASRQGVQSGTEAFF. The DNA of the CDR3 is TGCGCCAGCCGACAGGGAGTCCAATCTGGCACTGAAGCTTTCTTT.

The rearrangement uses TRBV20-1 and TRBJ2-7, with no clear D. The CDR3 spans 13 residues. Per the germline V gene, CDR1 is DFQATT and CDR2 is SNEGSKA (reference sequence). Trimming cost V 5 bases and J 3 bases, with 14 bases left between them. The CDR3 reads CSAGLGSLYEQYF. CDR3 in DNA: TGCAGTGCTGGATTGGGAAGCCTCTACGAGCAGTACTTC.

This clonotype has a count of ten or more. The DNA for the CDR3 is TGTGCCAGCAGCTCGGGCGGTTCCTACAATGAGCAGTTCTTC. It translates to CASSSGGSYNEQFF. The gene calls are TRBV7-3 and TRBJ2-1, with no clear D. The germline gives CDR1 SGHTA, CDR2 FQGTGA. Deletions cut 4 bases from V and 1 base from J, with 8 bases between. CDR3 size: 14 residues.

In its sample, this clonotype was seen once. This rearrangement joins TRBV24-1 to TRBJ1-5; D is perhaps TRBD1 (5 bases). Trimming removed 2 bases at V and 8 bases at J, with 12 bases between. CDR3 size: 14 residues. Germline CDR1 reads KGHDR; CDR2 reads SFDVKD. CDR3 sequence (DNA): TGTGCCACCAGTGATTGGGGGGAAGTAGAGCCCCAGCATTTT. The encoded protein is CATSDWGEVEPQHF.